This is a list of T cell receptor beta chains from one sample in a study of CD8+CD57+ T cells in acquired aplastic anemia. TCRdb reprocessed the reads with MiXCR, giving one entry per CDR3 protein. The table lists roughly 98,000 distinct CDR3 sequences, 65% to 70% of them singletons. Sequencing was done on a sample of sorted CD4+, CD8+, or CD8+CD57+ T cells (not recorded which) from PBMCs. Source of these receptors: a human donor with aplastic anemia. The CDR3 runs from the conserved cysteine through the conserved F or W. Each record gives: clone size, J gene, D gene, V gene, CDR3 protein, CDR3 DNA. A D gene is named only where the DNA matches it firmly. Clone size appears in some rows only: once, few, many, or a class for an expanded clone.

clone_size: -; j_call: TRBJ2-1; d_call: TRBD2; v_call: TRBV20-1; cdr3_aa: CSAYLLAGGYNEQFF; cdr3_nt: TGCAGTGCGTACCTACTGGCGGGGGGGTATAATGAGCAGTTCTTC
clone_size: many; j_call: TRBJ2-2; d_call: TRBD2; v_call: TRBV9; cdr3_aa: CASSRGGGELFF; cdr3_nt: TGTGCCAGCAGTCGGGGGGGCGGGGAGCTGTTTTTT
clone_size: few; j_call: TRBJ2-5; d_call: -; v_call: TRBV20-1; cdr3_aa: CSARDLRETQYF; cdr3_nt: TGCAGTGCTAGAGATCTTAGGGAGACCCAGTACTTC
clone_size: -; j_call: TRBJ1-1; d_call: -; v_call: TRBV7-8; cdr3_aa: CASSLSQGGTMNTEAFF; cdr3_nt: TGTGCCAGCAGCTTATCACAGGGAGGAACCATGAACACTGAAGCTTTCTTT
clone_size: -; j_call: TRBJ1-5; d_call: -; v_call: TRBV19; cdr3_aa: CASSIIPGQPQHF; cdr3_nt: TGTGCCAGTAGTATTATTCCCGGTCAGCCCCAGCATTTT
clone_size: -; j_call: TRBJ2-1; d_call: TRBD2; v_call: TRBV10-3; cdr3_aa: CAISPVGGNEQFF; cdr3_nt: TGTGCCATCAGTCCCGTGGGGGGGAATGAGCAGTTCTTC
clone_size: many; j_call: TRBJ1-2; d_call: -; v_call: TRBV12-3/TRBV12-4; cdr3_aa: CASSLGGNYGYTF; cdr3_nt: TGTGCCAGCAGCCTAGGGGGGAACTATGGCTACACCTTC
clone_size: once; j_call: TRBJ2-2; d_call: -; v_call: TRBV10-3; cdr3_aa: CAISTSGELFF; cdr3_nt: TGTGCCATCAGTACAAGCGGGGAGCTGTTTTTT
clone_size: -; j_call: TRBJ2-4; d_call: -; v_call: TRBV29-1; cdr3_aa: CSVGTDLATGIQYF; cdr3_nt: TGCAGCGTTGGGACAGATCTAGCCACAGGGATTCAGTACTTC
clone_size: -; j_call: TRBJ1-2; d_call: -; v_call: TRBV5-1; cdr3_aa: CASSLGYRVDYGYTF; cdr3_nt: TGCGCCAGCAGCTTGGGTTACAGGGTGGACTATGGCTACACCTTC
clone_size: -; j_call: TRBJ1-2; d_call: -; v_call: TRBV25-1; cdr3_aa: CASSYGGSYGYTF; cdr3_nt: TGTGCCAGCAGTTACGGGGGTAGCTATGGCTACACCTTC
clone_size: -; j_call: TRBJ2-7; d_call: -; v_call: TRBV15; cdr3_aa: CATSRDRLNHEQYF; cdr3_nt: TGTGCCACCAGCAGAGACAGGCTAAACCACGAGCAGTACTTC
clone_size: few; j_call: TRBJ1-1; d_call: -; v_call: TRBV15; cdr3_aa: CATSRGAGETFF; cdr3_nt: TGTGCCACCAGCAGAGGGGCGGGTGAGACTTTCTTT
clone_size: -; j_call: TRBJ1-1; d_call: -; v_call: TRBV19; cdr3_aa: CATNERVGTEAFF; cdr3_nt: TGTGCCACAAACGAGCGGGTCGGCACTGAAGCTTTCTTT
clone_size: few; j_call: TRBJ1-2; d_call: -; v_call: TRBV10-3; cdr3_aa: CAISEGANYGYTF; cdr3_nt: TGTGCCATCAGTGAGGGGGCTAACTATGGCTACACCTTC
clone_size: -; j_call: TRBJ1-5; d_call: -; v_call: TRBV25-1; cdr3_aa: CASSRGNQPQHF; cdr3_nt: TGTGCCAGCAGTAGGGGGAATCAGCCCCAGCATTTT
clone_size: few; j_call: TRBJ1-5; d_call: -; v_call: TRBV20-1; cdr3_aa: CSAQGPNQPQHF; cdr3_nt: TGCAGTGCTCAGGGACCAAATCAGCCCCAGCATTTT
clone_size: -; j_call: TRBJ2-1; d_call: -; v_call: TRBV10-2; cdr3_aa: CASSEAGTRGNEQFF; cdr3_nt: TGTGCCAGCAGTGAGGCCGGGACCCGGGGCAATGAGCAGTTCTTC
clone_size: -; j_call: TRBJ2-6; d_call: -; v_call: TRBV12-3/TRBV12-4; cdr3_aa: CASSLDGTGANVLTF; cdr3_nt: TGTGCCAGCAGTTTGGACGGTACTGGGGCCAACGTCCTGACTTTC
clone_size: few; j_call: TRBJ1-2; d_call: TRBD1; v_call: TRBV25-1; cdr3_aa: CASSGGQAVPPLYGYTF; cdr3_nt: TGTGCCAGCAGTGGGGGACAGGCCGTTCCACCGTTATATGGCTACACCTTC
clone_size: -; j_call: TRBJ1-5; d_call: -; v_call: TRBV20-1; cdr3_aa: CSARSGPSNQPQHF; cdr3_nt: TGCAGTGCTAGATCGGGGCCCAGCAATCAGCCCCAGCATTTT
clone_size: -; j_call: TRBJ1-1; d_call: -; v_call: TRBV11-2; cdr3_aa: CASSSGLNTEAFF; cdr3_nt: TGTGCCAGCAGCTCCGGGCTGAACACTGAAGCTTTCTTT
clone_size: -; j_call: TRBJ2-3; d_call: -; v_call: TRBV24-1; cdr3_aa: CATSDQTDTQYF; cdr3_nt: TGTGCCACCAGTGATCAGACAGATACGCAGTATTTT
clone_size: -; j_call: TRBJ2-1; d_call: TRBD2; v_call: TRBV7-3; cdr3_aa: CASSLVGGRNDNEQFF; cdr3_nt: TGTGCCAGCAGCTTGGTGGGCGGGAGAAACGACAATGAGCAGTTCTTC
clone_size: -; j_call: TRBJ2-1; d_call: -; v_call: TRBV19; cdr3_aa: CASSILAGTGEQFF; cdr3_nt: TGTGCCAGTAGTATCCTCGCAGGCACCGGTGAGCAGTTCTTC
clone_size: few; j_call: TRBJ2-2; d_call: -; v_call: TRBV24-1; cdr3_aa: CATRSSDNTGELFF; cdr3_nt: TGTGCCACCAGATCATCGGACAACACCGGGGAGCTGTTTTTT
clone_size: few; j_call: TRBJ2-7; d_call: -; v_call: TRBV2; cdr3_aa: CASTRGTYEQYF; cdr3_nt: TGTGCCAGCACCCGGGGCACCTACGAGCAGTACTTC
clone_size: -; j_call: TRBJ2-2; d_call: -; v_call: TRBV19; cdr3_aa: CASSITSGELFF; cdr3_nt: TGTGCCAGTAGTATCACTAGTGGGGAGCTGTTTTTT
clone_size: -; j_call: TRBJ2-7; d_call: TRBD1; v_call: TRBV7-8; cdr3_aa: CASSRGLEQYF; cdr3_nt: TGTGCCAGCTCTAGGGGGCTCGAGCAGTACTTC